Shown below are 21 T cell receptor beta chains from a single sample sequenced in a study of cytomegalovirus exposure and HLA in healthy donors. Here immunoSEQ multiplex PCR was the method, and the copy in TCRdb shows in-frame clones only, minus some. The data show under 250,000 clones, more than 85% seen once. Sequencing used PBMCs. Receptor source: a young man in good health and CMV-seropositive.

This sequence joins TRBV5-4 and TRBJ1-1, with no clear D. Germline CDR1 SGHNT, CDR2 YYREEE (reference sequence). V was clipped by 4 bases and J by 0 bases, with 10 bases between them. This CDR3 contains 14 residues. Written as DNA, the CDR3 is TGTGCCAGCAGCGCAGCCTTTATGAACACTGAAGCTTTCTTT. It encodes CASSAAFMNTEAFF.

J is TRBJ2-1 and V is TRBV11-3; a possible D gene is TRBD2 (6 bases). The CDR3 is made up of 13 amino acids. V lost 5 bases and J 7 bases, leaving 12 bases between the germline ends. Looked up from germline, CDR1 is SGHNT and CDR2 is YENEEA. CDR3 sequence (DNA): TGTGCCAGCAGCCCAAGACTAGTTAATGAGCAGTTCTTC. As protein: CASSPRLVNEQFF.

Here the CDR3 reads CASSLLNTPYEQYF. The CDR3 coding sequence is TGTGCCAGCAGCTTGCTCAACACCCCCTACGAGCAGTACTTC. The chain carries TRBV5-6 and TRBJ2-7; D unclear. Trimming shortened V by 1 base and J by 2 bases, and 10 bases separated the two germline ends. Germline V gene lookup returns CDR1 SGHDT and CDR2 YYEEEE. This CDR3 has 14 amino acids. Complete variable domain (other parts from reference TRBV5-6 and TRBJ2-7): DAGVTQSPTHLIKTRGQQVTLRCSPKSGHDTVSWYQQALGQGPQFIFQYYEEEERQRGNFPDRFSGHQFPNYSSELNVNALLLGDSALYLCASSLLNTPYEQYFGPGTRLTVT.

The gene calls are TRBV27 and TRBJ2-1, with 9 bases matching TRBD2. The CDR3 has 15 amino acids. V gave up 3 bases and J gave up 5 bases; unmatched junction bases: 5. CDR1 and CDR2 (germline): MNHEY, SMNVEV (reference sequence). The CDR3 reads CASSFGASGNNEQFF. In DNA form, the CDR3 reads TGTGCCAGCAGTTTCGGCGCTAGCGGGAACAATGAGCAGTTCTTC.

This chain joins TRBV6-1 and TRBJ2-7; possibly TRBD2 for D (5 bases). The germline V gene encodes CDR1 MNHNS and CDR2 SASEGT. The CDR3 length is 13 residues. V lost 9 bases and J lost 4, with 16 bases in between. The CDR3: CASTMGVGYEQYF. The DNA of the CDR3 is TGTGCCAGTACAATGGGAGTTGGGTACGAGCAGTACTTC.

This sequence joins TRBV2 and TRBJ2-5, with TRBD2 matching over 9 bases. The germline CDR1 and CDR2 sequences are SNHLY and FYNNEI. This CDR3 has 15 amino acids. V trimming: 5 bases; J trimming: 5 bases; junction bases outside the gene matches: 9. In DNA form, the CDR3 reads TGTGCCAGCAGTATAGCGGGAGTTTTGTCGGAGACCCAGTACTTC. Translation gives CASSIAGVLSETQYF. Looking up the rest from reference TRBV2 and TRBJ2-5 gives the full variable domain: EPEVTQTPSHQVTQMGQEVILRCVPISNHLYFYWYRQILGQKVEFLVSFYNNEISEKSEIFDDQFSVERPDGSNFTLKIRSTKLEDSAMYFCASSIAGVLSETQYFGPGTRLLVL.

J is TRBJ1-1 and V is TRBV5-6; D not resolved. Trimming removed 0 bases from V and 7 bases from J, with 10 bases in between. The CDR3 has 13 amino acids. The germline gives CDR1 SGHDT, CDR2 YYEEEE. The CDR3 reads CASSLAHSNEAFF. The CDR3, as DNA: TGTGCCAGCAGCTTGGCTCATTCCAATGAAGCTTTCTTT.

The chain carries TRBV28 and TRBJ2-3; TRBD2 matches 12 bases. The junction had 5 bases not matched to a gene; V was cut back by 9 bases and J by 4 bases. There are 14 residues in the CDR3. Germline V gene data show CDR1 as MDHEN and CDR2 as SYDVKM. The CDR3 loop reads CASHLAGGPDTQYF. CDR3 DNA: TGTGCCAGTCACCTAGCGGGAGGGCCAGATACGCAGTATTTT.

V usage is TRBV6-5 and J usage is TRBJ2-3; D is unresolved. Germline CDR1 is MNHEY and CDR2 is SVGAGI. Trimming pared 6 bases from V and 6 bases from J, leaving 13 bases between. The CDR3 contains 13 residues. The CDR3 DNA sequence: TGTGCCAGCAGAAACCCCTTGGGGGATACGCAGTATTTT. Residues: CASRNPLGDTQYF.

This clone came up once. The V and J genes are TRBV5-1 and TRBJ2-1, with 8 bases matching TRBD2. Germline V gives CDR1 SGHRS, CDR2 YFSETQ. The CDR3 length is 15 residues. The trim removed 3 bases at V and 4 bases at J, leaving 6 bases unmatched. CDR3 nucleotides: TGCGCCAGCAGCTCGAGCGGGAGTACGTACAATGAGCAGTTCTTC. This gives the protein CASSSSGSTYNEQFF.

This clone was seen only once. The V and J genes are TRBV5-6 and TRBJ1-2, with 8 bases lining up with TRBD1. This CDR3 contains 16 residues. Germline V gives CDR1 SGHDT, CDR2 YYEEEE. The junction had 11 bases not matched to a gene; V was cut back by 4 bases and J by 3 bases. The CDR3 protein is CASSPRVGTGYYGYTF. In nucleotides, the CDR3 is TGTGCCAGCAGCCCCCGAGTAGGGACAGGTTACTATGGCTACACCTTC.

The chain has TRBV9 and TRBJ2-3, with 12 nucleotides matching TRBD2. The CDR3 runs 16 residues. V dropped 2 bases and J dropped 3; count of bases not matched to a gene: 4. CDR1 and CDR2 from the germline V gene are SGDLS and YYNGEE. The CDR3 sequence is CASSVHLAGGTDTQYF. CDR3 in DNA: TGTGCCAGCAGCGTCCACCTAGCGGGAGGGACAGATACGCAGTATTTT.

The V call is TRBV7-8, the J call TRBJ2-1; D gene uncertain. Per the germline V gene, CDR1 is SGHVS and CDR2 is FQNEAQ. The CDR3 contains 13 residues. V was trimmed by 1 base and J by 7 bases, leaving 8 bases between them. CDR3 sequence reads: CASSLENSNEQFF. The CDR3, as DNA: TGTGCCAGCAGCTTAGAAAATTCAAATGAGCAGTTCTTC.

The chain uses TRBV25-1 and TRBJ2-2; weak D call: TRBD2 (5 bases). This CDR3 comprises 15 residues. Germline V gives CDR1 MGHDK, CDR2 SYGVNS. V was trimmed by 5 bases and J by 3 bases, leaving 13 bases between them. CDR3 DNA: TGTGCCAGCAGTCCACTTTCCGGGGACACCGGGGAGCTGTTTTTT. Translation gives CASSPLSGDTGELFF.

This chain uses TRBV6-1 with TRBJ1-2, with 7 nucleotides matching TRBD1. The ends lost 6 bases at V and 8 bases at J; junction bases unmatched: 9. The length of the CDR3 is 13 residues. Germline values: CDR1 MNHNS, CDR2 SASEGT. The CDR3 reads CASSQGGGYGYTF. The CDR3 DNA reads TGTGCCAGCAGCCAGGGGGGGGGCTACGGCTACACCTTC.

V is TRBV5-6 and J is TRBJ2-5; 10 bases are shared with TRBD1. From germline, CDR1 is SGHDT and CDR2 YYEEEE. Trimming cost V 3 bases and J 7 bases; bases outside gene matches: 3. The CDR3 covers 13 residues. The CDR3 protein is CASSSGQGGTQYF. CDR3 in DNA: TGTGCCAGCAGCTCAGGACAGGGGGGGACCCAGTACTTC.

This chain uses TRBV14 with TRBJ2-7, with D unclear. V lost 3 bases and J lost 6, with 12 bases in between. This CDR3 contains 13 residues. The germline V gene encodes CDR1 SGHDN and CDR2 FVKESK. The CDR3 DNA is TGTGCCAGCAGCCACATACTCGGGCGCGAGCAGTACTTC. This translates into CASSHILGREQYF.

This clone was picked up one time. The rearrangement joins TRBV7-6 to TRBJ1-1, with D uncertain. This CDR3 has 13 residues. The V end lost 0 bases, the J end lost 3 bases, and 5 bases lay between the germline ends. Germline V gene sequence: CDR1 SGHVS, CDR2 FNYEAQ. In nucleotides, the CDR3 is TGTGCCAGCAGCTTAGCTGGTTACACTGAAGCTTTCTTT. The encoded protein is CASSLAGYTEAFF.

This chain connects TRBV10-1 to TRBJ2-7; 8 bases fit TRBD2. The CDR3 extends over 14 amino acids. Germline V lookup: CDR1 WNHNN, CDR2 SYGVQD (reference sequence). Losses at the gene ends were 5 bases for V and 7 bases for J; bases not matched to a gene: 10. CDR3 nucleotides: TGCGCCAGCAGTACTAGCGGACGGCGAGGGGAGCAGTACTTC. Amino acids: CASSTSGRRGEQYF.

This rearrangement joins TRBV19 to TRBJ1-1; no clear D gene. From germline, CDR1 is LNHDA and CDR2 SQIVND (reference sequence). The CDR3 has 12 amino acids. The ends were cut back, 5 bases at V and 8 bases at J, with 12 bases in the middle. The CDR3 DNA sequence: TGTGCCAGTAGTGCGAGAGGAGGGGAAGCTTTCTTT. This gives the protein CASSARGGEAFF.

The CDR3 loop reads CAPREASRADTQYF. CDR3 DNA: TGTGCCCCCAGGGAGGCTAGCCGAGCAGATACGCAGTATTTT. This chain joins TRBV21-1 and TRBJ2-3; no DNA check was done on the table's D call, TRBD2. TRBV21-1 is deemed a pseudogene. CDR3 length: 14 amino acids.